What follows are 24 T cell receptor beta chains derived from one specimen sequenced in a study of regulatory T cells in long-lasting Graves disease. Building of the TCR beta libraries involved iRepertoire HTBI primers and Arm-PCR of CDR3 regions. MiXCR, run by TCRdb on the multiplex PCR reads, gives a single entry per CDR3 protein. The table lists roughly 420,000 distinct CDR3 sequences, 16% of them singletons. Regarding time point: newly diagnosed GD, antithyroid drugs for less than 3 months. TCR sequences were obtained from RNA taken from PBMCs. These data also formed part of another study, on T cells in Graves' hyperthyroidism and ophthalmopathy.

Sequencing was performed on peripheral blood mononuclear cells (PBMCs), taken at new diagnosis, from a patient treated with antithyroid drugs. The origin of the receptors is a woman in her twenties or thirties with Graves disease.

In its sample, this clonotype was seen many times. One end of the junction does not line up with germline, which may come from a read error. CDR3 loop: CASSSRTPNTGELFF. In DNA form, the CDR3 reads TGTGCCAGCAGCTCTCGGACACCGAACACCGGGGAGCTGTTTTTT. This chain links TRBV5-1 with TRBJ2-2, with a weak D call TRBD1 (5 bases). The CDR3 runs to 15 residues. Germline loops: CDR1 SGHRS, CDR2 YFSETQ.

V usage is TRBV5-1 and J usage is TRBJ2-3; 7 nucleotides align to TRBD2. V gave up 2 bases and J gave up 5 bases; unmatched junction bases: 8. The CDR3 sequence is 15 residues long. The germline CDR1 and CDR2 sequences are SGHRS and YFSETQ. The CDR3 is CASSFTREIGDTQYF. The CDR3 DNA reads TGCGCCAGCAGCTTTACGCGGGAGATTGGAGATACGCAGTATTTT.

The chain joins TRBV7-2 to TRBJ1-4; tentatively, D is TRBD1 (6 bases). Germline V CDR1 and CDR2: SGHTA, FQGNSA. This CDR3 comprises 15 residues. V lost 5 bases, J lost 9 bases, and 19 bases lay in between. The CDR3, as DNA: TGTGCCAGCAGCGAGGGGGGGACCGCCCTTCAAAAACTGTTTTTT. It encodes CASSEGGTALQKLFF.

As for this clonotype: Its ends do not fully match the called genes, so a read error is possible. This chain connects TRBV18 to TRBJ2-7, with a tentative D call TRBD2 (6 bases). Germline V gene sequence: CDR1 KGHSH, CDR2 LQKENI. This CDR3 region has 15 residues. CDR3: CASSPEGGRGREPYF. DNA of the CDR3: TGTGCCAGCTCACCGGAGGGAGGCCGTGGAAGGGAGCCGTACTTC. Based on the CDR3 plus reference TRBV18 and TRBJ2-7, the full variable domain is NAGVMQNPRHLVRRRGQEARLRCSPMKGHSHVYWYRQLPEEGLKFMVYLQKENIIDESGMPKERFSAEFPKEGPSILRIQQVVRGDSAAYFCASSPEGGRGREPYFGPGTRLTVT.

A word on this clonotype: A far larger clone differs by one base, so this is likely a read error. CDR3 coding DNA: TGTGCCAGCAGCCGGCAGGGACAGGGATCATCCTACGAGCAGTTCTTC. Translation gives CASSRQGQGSSYEQFF. The chain combines TRBV11-2 with TRBJ2-3; 9 bases align to TRBD1. The J call may be mistaken, given a closer DNA end match to TRBJ2-1. The CDR3 is made up of 16 amino acids. The germline gives CDR1 SGHAT, CDR2 FQNNGV.

As regards this clonotype: A much larger clone lies a single base off, so this may be a read error. This chain links TRBV9 with TRBJ2-3; TRBD2 is a possible D gene (6 bases). Germline V gene data show CDR1 as SGDLS and CDR2 as YYNGEE. The CDR3 extends over 15 amino acids. CDR3 bases: TGTGCCAGCGGCGTCGACGGACTAAGCACAGATACGCAGTATTTT. Translating gives CASGVDGLSTDTQYF.

V usage is TRBV2 and J usage is TRBJ2-2, with 9 bases fitting TRBD2. Germline-derived CDR1 and CDR2 are SNHLY and FYNNEI. The CDR3 loop spans 17 amino acids. The V and J ends lost 6 bases and 6 bases, in that order; junction bases with no gene match: 14. In DNA form, the CDR3 reads TGTGCCAGCAGGGACCCAGCGGGAGGTGCGTCCCCCGGGGAGCTGTTTTTT. This translates into CASRDPAGGASPGELFF.

This clonotype was counted ten times or more. V usage is TRBV28 and J usage is TRBJ1-2, with D uncertain. V shed 2 bases and J shed 4 bases, with 11 bases lying between them. The CDR3 has 14 amino acids. Germline V gene sequence: CDR1 MDHEN, CDR2 SYDVKM. CDR3 residues: CASSLLGYGYGYTF. Written as DNA, the CDR3 is TGTGCCAGCAGTTTACTGGGGTACGGCTATGGCTACACCTTC.

A few counts support this clonotype. With a much larger clone just one base away, this may be a read error. The genes are TRBV18 and TRBJ1-4; D is unresolved. The germline V gene has CDR1 KGHSH and CDR2 LQKENI. The CDR3 has 13 residues. Trimming removed 4 bases from V and 8 bases from J, with 11 bases in between. CDR3 residues: CASSLNDGEKLFF. In nucleotides, the CDR3 is TGTGCCAGCTCACTAAATGACGGGGAAAAACTGTTTTTT.

This clonotype was counted once. J is TRBJ2-7 and V is TRBV6-2 or TRBV6-3, with 11 nucleotides matching TRBD2. Trimming cost V 5 bases and J 2 bases; bases outside gene matches: 5. CDR1 MNHEY and CDR2 SVGEGT come from the germline V gene. The CDR3 runs 15 residues. For the CDR3, the DNA is TGTGCCAGCAGTCAGACTAGCGGGAAGACCTACGAGCAGTACTTC. Its translation is CASSQTSGKTYEQYF.

The CDR3 nucleotides are TGTGCCAGCAGCGTAGCACTAGCGAGGGCAGATACGCAGTATTTT. Translation: CASSVALARADTQYF. The genes are TRBV28 and TRBJ2-3, with 7 bases fitting TRBD2. Germline trimming cut 6 bases from V and 4 bases from J; bases unmatched to any gene: 10. Germline CDR1 is MDHEN and CDR2 is SYDVKM. The CDR3 spans 15 residues. The entire variable domain, with the rest obtained from reference TRBV28 and TRBJ2-3, is as follows: DVKVTQSSRYLVKRTGEKVFLECVQDMDHENMFWYRQDPGLGLRLIYFSYDVKMKEKGDIPEGYSVSREKKERFSLILESASTNQTSMYLCASSVALARADTQYFGPGTRLTVL.

This clonotype was seen many times. The gene calls are TRBV28 and TRBJ2-3; D perhaps matches TRBD1 (6 bases). The V gene lost 2 bases and the J gene lost 14 bases, with 11 bases spanning the gap. CDR1 MDHEN and CDR2 SYDVKM come from the germline V gene. CDR3 length: 11 amino acids. The CDR3, as DNA: TGTGCCAGCAGTTTAAACAGGGCTGTGTATTTT. Its translation is CASSLNRAVYF.

The chain links TRBV28 to TRBJ2-7; 7 bases are shared with TRBD1. Germline-derived CDR1 and CDR2 are MDHEN and SYDVKM. J gave up 0 bases and V 5 bases, and 13 bases lay outside the gene matches. The CDR3 loop spans 17 amino acids. The CDR3 region is CASSPGQALLSSYEQYF. The CDR3 DNA sequence: TGTGCCAGCAGTCCTGGACAGGCACTATTATCCTCCTACGAGCAGTACTTC.

The gene calls are TRBV28 and TRBJ1-2; D gene uncertain. The germline V gene has CDR1 MDHEN and CDR2 SYDVKM. The CDR3 is made up of 13 amino acids. V was trimmed by 10 bases and J by 0 bases, leaving 12 bases between them. The CDR3 spells CAIMPGTNYGYTF. The DNA of the CDR3 is TGTGCCATCATGCCCGGGACTAACTATGGCTACACCTTC.

This clonotype occurred many times. This sequence joins TRBV28 and TRBJ1-1, with no clear D. The CDR3 consists of 12 residues. The V and J ends lost 7 bases and 0 bases respectively, with 6 bases between them. Germline V gene data show CDR1 as MDHEN and CDR2 as SYDVKM. CDR3 nucleotide sequence: TGTGCCAGCAAATGGCTGAACACTGAAGCTTTCTTT. Its translation is CASKWLNTEAFF.

This clonotype was seen at least ten times. V usage is TRBV20-1 and J usage is TRBJ1-1; no reliable D call. Germline CDR1 is DFQATT and CDR2 is SNEGSKA (reference sequence). The CDR3 loop spans 14 amino acids. Deletions cut 2 bases from V and 4 bases from J, with 14 bases between. The CDR3 reads CSARPVGPATEAFF. The CDR3 DNA sequence: TGCAGTGCTAGACCCGTCGGACCGGCCACTGAAGCTTTCTTT.

This chain joins TRBV7-2 and TRBJ2-2, with TRBD2 matching 9 bases. The CDR3 loop spans 17 amino acids. Germline trimming cut 3 bases from V and 0 bases from J; bases unmatched to any gene: 5. Germline V gene lookup returns CDR1 SGHTA and CDR2 FQGNSA. CDR3 nucleotide sequence: TGTGCCAGCAGCTTCCCCATAGCGGGAGCGAACACCGGGGAGCTGTTTTTT. Its translation: CASSFPIAGANTGELFF.

The chain links TRBV29-1 to TRBJ2-6; possible D gene TRBD1, 6 bases. The germline gives CDR1 SQVTM, CDR2 ANQGSEA. The ends were cut back, 4 bases at V and 3 bases at J, with 13 bases in the middle. CDR3 length: 15 amino acids. CDR3 sequence reads: CSVAVPGDGANVLTF. CDR3 DNA: TGCAGCGTTGCGGTTCCAGGGGATGGGGCCAACGTCCTGACTTTC.

This clonotype has just a few counts. This chain connects TRBV4-1 to TRBJ2-3; weak D call: TRBD2 (6 bases). Germline V lookup: CDR1 MGHRA, CDR2 YSYEKL. Deletions cut 1 base from V and 0 bases from J, with 23 bases between. The CDR3 is 20 amino acids. The CDR3 DNA reads TGCGCCAGCAGCCAAGTACCTCTAGCGACTACTCGAGCTAGCACAGATACGCAGTATTTT. This translates into CASSQVPLATTRASTDTQYF.

This clonotype was detected many times. The chain recombines TRBV5-1 with TRBJ2-5; 7 bases are shared with TRBD1. The CDR3 sequence is 17 residues long. V lost 3 bases to trimming and J lost 2 bases; unmatched junction nucleotides: 13. Germline lookup yields CDR1 SGHRS and CDR2 YFSETQ. The CDR3 sequence is CASSSTPTGTLQETQYF. The DNA for the CDR3 is TGCGCCAGCAGCTCAACACCGACAGGGACACTTCAAGAGACCCAGTACTTC.

Notes on this clonotype: This could be a read error, since a much larger clone is one nucleotide away. The chain joins TRBV11-2 to TRBJ2-4, with TRBD1 identical over 12 bases. CDR1 and CDR2 (germline): SGHAT, FQNNGV. This CDR3 spans 15 amino acids. The CDR3 region has the DNA TGTGCCAGCCTGATGATGGGACAGGGGGCCAGTGAGCAGTCCTTC. Translated: CASLMMGQGASEQSF. Variable domain in full (rest from reference TRBV11-2 and TRBJ2-4): EAGVAQSPRYKIIEKRQSVAFWCNPISGHATLYWYQQILGQGPKLLIQFQNNGVVDDSQLPKDRFSAERLKGVDSTLKIQPAKLEDSAVYLCASLMMGQGASEQSFGAGTRLSVL.

This clonotype was counted at least ten times. Here the CDR3 reads CASRGTSLQETQYF. Written as DNA, the CDR3 is TGTGCCAGCAGGGGGACTAGCCTTCAAGAGACCCAGTACTTC. The chain has TRBV28 and TRBJ2-5, with 9 bases aligning to TRBD2. J lost 2 bases, V lost 6 bases, and 4 bases had no gene match. The CDR3 spans 14 residues. Germline CDR1 MDHEN, CDR2 SYDVKM.

This clonotype was recorded many times. The V and J genes are TRBV7-9 and TRBJ2-3; D is perhaps TRBD1 or TRBD2 (5 bases each). V gave up 5 bases and J gave up 4 bases, with 16 bases separating them. The CDR3 length is 15 residues. Germline lookup yields CDR1 SEHNR and CDR2 FQNEAQ (reference sequence). This CDR3 reads CASSQGDHTSDTQYF. CDR3 bases: TGTGCCAGCAGCCAAGGGGACCACACCTCAGATACGCAGTATTTT. The full variable domain, rest sourced from reference TRBV7-9 and TRBJ2-3, is DTGVSQNPRHKITKRGQNVTFRCDPISEHNRLYWYRQTLGQGPEFLTYFQNEAQLEKSRLLSDRFSAERPKGSFSTLEIQRTEQGDSAMYLCASSQGDHTSDTQYFGPGTRLTVL.

This clonotype was detected many times. V usage is TRBV6-4 and J usage is TRBJ2-6; a weak D match, TRBD1 (5 bases). Germline V gene sequence: CDR1 MRHNA, CDR2 SNTAGT. The V end lost 4 bases, the J end lost 2 bases, and 9 bases lay between the germline ends. The CDR3 consists of 15 residues. CDR3 sequence (DNA): TGTGCCAGCAGTGTCCCCAGGGCTGGGGCCAACGTCCTGACTTTC. It specifies CASSVPRAGANVLTF.